The clone carrying this T cell receptor beta chain has just a few counts. This probably arose from a read error, given a far larger clone one base away. The TCR beta library used iRepertoire HTBI primers with Arm-PCR amplification of CDR3. Each CDR3 protein is one row after TCRdb ran MiXCR on the multiplex PCR reads. The sample contains 350,000 to 450,000 distinct CDR3 sequences, roughly 17% of which appear only once. This sample was taken from a study of regulatory T cells in long-lasting Graves disease. Overall study: Graves' patients diagnosed newly had used antithyroid drugs under 3 months.

CDR3 length: 14 amino acids. Germline V gives CDR1 SEHNR, CDR2 FQNEAQ (reference sequence). The time point: newly diagnosed GD, antithyroid drugs for less than 3 months. Isolated PBMC RNA provided the starting material for the TCR library. Another study also made use of these data, one on T cells in Graves' hyperthyroidism and ophthalmopathy.

Sample: peripheral blood mononuclear cells (PBMCs), taken at new diagnosis, from a patient treated with antithyroid drugs. The origin of this receptor is a man aged 40-49 years with Graves disease. The rearrangement links TRBV7-9 to TRBJ1-2; 8 bases align to TRBD1. CDR3 nucleotide sequence: TGTGCCAGCAGCTTTTCCGACAGGGGCTATGGCCACACCTTC. This codes for CASSFSDRGYGHTF.